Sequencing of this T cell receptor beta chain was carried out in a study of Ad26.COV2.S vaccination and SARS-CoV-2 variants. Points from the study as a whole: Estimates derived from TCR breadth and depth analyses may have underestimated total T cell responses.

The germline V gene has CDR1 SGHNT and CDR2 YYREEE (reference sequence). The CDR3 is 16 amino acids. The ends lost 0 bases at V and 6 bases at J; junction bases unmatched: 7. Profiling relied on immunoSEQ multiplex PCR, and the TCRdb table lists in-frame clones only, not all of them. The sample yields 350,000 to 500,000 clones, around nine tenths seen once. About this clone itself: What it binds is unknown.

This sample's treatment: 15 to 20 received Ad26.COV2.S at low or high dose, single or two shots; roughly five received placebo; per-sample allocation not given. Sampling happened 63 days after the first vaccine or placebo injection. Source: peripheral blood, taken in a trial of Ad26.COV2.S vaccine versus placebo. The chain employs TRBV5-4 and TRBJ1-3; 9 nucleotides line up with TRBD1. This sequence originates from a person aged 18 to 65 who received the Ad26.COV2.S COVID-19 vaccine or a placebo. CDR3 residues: CASSLGPTGGENTIYF. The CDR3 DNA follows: TGTGCCAGCAGCTTGGGGCCGACAGGGGGGGAAAACACCATATATTTT.